Listed below are T cell receptor beta chains from one sample, sequenced in a study of cytotoxic CD8 clonotypes in ibrutinib-treated CLL. Data came from immunoSEQ multiplex PCR; TCRdb stores just in-frame clones and leaves some out. The data contain approximately 210,000 clones, over 60% of them seen just once; the ten biggest clones take up 13%. The specimen comprised PBMCs, sampled after 24 months of ibrutinib treatment. These receptors were taken from a human donor with chronic lymphocytic leukemia. Both conserved end residues are part of each CDR3. The order of the fields is clone size, V gene, D gene, J gene, CDR3 DNA, CDR3 protein. A D gene is named only where the DNA matches it firmly. Expanded clones are given a class, and other clones once, few, many or no size at all.

size: NA; V: TRBV5-4; D: TRBD1; J: TRBJ2-2; DNA: TGTGCCAGCAGCTACAGGGACAGCACCGGGGAGCTGTTTTTT; CDR3: CASSYRDSTGELFF
size: NA; V: TRBV7-2; D: TRBD1; J: TRBJ1-5; DNA: TGTGCCAGCAGCTTAGTGGAGGGGGCGGGTCAGCCCCAGCATTTT; CDR3: CASSLVEGAGQPQHF
size: NA; V: TRBV18; D: TRBD2; J: TRBJ2-1; DNA: TGTGCCAGCTCACCGGGCGGGAGACGGAGCTCCTACAATGAGCAGTTCTTC; CDR3: CASSPGGRRSSYNEQFF
size: few; V: TRBV7-9; D: TRBD2; J: TRBJ2-3; DNA: TGTGCCAGCAGCCCAACCGGGACTAGCGGCACAGATACGCAGTATTTT; CDR3: CASSPTGTSGTDTQYF
size: NA; V: TRBV4-2; D: NA; J: TRBJ2-5; DNA: TGTGCCAGCAGCCAAGAAAAGACAGTCCAAGAGACCCAGTACTTC; CDR3: CASSQEKTVQETQYF
size: NA; V: TRBV4-3; D: NA; J: TRBJ2-5; DNA: TGCGCCAGCAGCCAAGAGGGAGCGAGACAAGAGACCCAGTACTTC; CDR3: CASSQEGARQETQYF
size: NA; V: TRBV27; D: TRBD2; J: TRBJ2-1; DNA: TGTGCCAGCAGTATTACCGGGACTAGCAGCTATGAGCAGTTCTTC; CDR3: CASSITGTSSYEQFF
size: NA; V: TRBV7-8; D: NA; J: TRBJ1-1; DNA: TGTGCCAGCAGCTTAGCGTCAGCCCGACTGGGGACTGAAGCTTTCTTT; CDR3: CASSLASARLGTEAFF
size: NA; V: TRBV5-4; D: NA; J: TRBJ2-7; DNA: TGTGCCAGCAGCTTGGGGTCCGCTAGCTGGTACGAGCAGTACTTC; CDR3: CASSLGSASWYEQYF
size: NA; V: TRBV11-2; D: NA; J: TRBJ1-1; DNA: TGTGCCAGCAGCTTACCCGCCGGCACTGAAGCTTTCTTT; CDR3: CASSLPAGTEAFF
size: NA; V: TRBV11-3; D: TRBD1; J: TRBJ2-1; DNA: TGTGCCAGCAGCCAAGGACAGGCGACGCGGTTCTTC; CDR3: CASSQGQATRFF
size: NA; V: TRBV7-8; D: TRBD1; J: TRBJ1-2; DNA: TGTGCCAGCAGCCCGGGACAGGGGGCTAACTATGGCTACACCTTC; CDR3: CASSPGQGANYGYTF
size: NA; V: TRBV6-6; D: NA; J: TRBJ1-3; DNA: TGTGCCAGCAGTTACTCGTTTCACTCTGGAAACACCATATATTTT; CDR3: CASSYSFHSGNTIYF
size: few; V: TRBV18; D: NA; J: TRBJ2-5; DNA: TGTGCCAGCTCGCGGGACCCCCAAGAGACCCAGTACTTC; CDR3: CASSRDPQETQYF
size: NA; V: TRBV4-3; D: NA; J: TRBJ1-3; DNA: TGCGCCAGCAGCCCAGCAGGGCGGGGGTTTGGAAACACCATATATTTT; CDR3: CASSPAGRGFGNTIYF
size: few; V: TRBV7-2; D: TRBD1; J: TRBJ1-1; DNA: TGTGCCAGCAGTCTAGTCCTAACAGGGGGCACTGAAGCTTTCTTT; CDR3: CASSLVLTGGTEAFF
size: NA; V: TRBV30; D: TRBD2; J: TRBJ2-1; DNA: TGTGCCTGGAACGGGGGACTAGCGGGAGGGCCACGATCATACAATGAGCAGTTCTTC; CDR3: CAWNGGLAGGPRSYNEQFF
size: NA; V: TRBV6-5; D: NA; J: TRBJ2-3; DNA: TGTGCCAGCAGTCCCGGACGGGGTAATACGCAGTATTTT; CDR3: CASSPGRGNTQYF
size: NA; V: TRBV7-3; D: NA; J: TRBJ2-7; DNA: TGTGCCTTAACCGAGGCAGGGAGCTCCTACGAGCAGTACTTC; CDR3: CALTEAGSSYEQYF
size: NA; V: TRBV5-1; D: NA; J: TRBJ1-5; DNA: TGCGCCAGCAGTCTGTTAGGGGAGGGGCCCCAGCATTTT; CDR3: CASSLLGEGPQHF
size: NA; V: TRBV4-2; D: NA; J: TRBJ1-3; DNA: TGTGCCAGCAGCCAGTTCTTTGGGGAGGGAAACACCATATATTTT; CDR3: CASSQFFGEGNTIYF
size: NA; V: TRBV4-1; D: NA; J: TRBJ2-1; DNA: TGCGCCAGCAGCCTCGGAGGCCCGCTTTTGTCCTACAATGAGCAGTTCTTC; CDR3: CASSLGGPLLSYNEQFF
size: NA; V: TRBV7-9; D: NA; J: TRBJ1-2; DNA: TGTGCCAGCAGCTTAAATTCACAGCTCTATGGCTACACCTTC; CDR3: CASSLNSQLYGYTF
size: NA; V: TRBV4-3; D: NA; J: TRBJ2-1; DNA: TGCGCCAGCAGCCAAGATAATCTAGCCTATGAGCAGTTCTTC; CDR3: CASSQDNLAYEQFF
size: NA; V: TRBV18; D: TRBD1; J: TRBJ2-1; DNA: TGTGCCAGCTCACGCACCCGGGACAGGCAGCACAATGAGCAGTTCTTC; CDR3: CASSRTRDRQHNEQFF
size: few; V: TRBV30; D: TRBD2; J: TRBJ2-2; DNA: TGTGCCTGGAAAGGACTAGCAAACGGGGAGCTGTTTTTT; CDR3: CAWKGLANGELFF
size: NA; V: TRBV5-6; D: NA; J: TRBJ2-7; DNA: TGTGCCAGCAGCTTACCGGTGCTGGAGAGCTCCTACGAGCAGTACTTC; CDR3: CASSLPVLESSYEQYF
size: NA; V: TRBV19; D: NA; J: TRBJ2-1; DNA: TGTGCCAGTAGTGTGGACCGGCTCGTTGCCGATGAGCAGTTCTTC; CDR3: CASSVDRLVADEQFF
size: few; V: TRBV5-1; D: NA; J: TRBJ1-1; DNA: TGCGCCAGCAGCCTTCTCAACAAGCAGGAAGCTTTCTTT; CDR3: CASSLLNKQEAFF
size: NA; V: TRBV11-2; D: NA; J: TRBJ2-4; DNA: TGTGCCAGCAGTTTGCGGAGGGACGGTAGCATTCAGTACTTC; CDR3: CASSLRRDGSIQYF
size: NA; V: TRBV7-3; D: NA; J: TRBJ2-5; DNA: TGTGCCAGCAGCCCCGCTTGGGGTAGAGAGACCCAGTACTTC; CDR3: CASSPAWGRETQYF
size: NA; V: TRBV5-4; D: NA; J: TRBJ1-1; DNA: TGTGCCAGCAGCACCCAGGTTGAAGCTTTCTTT; CDR3: CASSTQVEAFF
size: NA; V: TRBV6-5; D: TRBD1; J: TRBJ2-4; DNA: TGTGCCAGCAGCCGACCGGGACAGGGGGGAAACATTCAGTACTTC; CDR3: CASSRPGQGGNIQYF
size: NA; V: TRBV19; D: NA; J: TRBJ2-5; DNA: TGTGCCAGTAGTATTGTCGGGAGCCAAGAGACCCAGTACTTC; CDR3: CASSIVGSQETQYF
size: NA; V: TRBV27; D: NA; J: TRBJ2-7; DNA: TGTGCCAGCACAAAGGGAAGGACAAGCAACCCTTACGAGCAGTACTTC; CDR3: CASTKGRTSNPYEQYF
size: few; V: TRBV6-1; D: NA; J: TRBJ1-2; DNA: TGTGCCAGCAGTGACCATACACCGAACTATGGCTACACCTTC; CDR3: CASSDHTPNYGYTF
size: NA; V: TRBV7-3; D: NA; J: TRBJ2-5; DNA: TGTGCCAGCAGCTCCGGCCCCGGGGAGCGGGAGACCCAGTACTTC; CDR3: CASSSGPGERETQYF
size: NA; V: TRBV2; D: TRBD2; J: TRBJ2-1; DNA: TGTGCCAGCAGTGAAAAGGGCCTAGCGGGAGTCAATGAGCAGTTCTTC; CDR3: CASSEKGLAGVNEQFF
size: NA; V: TRBV5-1; D: TRBD1; J: TRBJ1-2; DNA: TGCGCCAGCAGCCTAGAATACAGACAGGGTTATGGCTACACCTTC; CDR3: CASSLEYRQGYGYTF
size: NA; V: TRBV5-1; D: TRBD1; J: TRBJ2-3; DNA: TGCGCCAGCAGCACAGGACAGGCGGAATACACAGATACGCAGTATTTT; CDR3: CASSTGQAEYTDTQYF
size: NA; V: TRBV30; D: NA; J: TRBJ1-3; DNA: TGTGCCTGGAGTTCGCTAGGGGGCTCTGGAAACACCATATATTTT; CDR3: CAWSSLGGSGNTIYF
size: NA; V: TRBV19; D: NA; J: TRBJ1-1; DNA: TGTGCCAGTAGTATTAGAGACAACAAACACACTGAAGCTTTCTTT; CDR3: CASSIRDNKHTEAFF